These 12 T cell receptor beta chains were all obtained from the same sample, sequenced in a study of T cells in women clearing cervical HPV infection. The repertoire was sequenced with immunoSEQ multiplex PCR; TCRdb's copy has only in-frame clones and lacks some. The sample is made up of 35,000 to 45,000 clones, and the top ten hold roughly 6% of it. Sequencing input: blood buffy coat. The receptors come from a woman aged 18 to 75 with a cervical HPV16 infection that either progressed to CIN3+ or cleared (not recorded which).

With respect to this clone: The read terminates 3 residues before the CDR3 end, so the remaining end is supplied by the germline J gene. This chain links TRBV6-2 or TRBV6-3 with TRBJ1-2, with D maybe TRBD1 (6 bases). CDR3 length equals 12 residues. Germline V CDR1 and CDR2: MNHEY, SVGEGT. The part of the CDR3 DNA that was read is TGTGCCAGCGGGTGGACAGCCTACGAC. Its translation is CASGWTAYD. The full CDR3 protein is CASGWTAYDYTF.

The CDR3 loop is CASSTTGIEAFF. The CDR3 bases that were read are TGTGCCAGCAGCACGACAGGAATCGAA. V gene TRBV11-1 combines with J gene TRBJ1-1, with a weak D call TRBD1 (6 bases). The CDR3 end falls 3 residues outside the read, so it is completed with the germline J gene. CDR3 length: 12 amino acids. Germline loops: CDR1 SGHAT, CDR2 FQDESV (reference sequence). Filled out from reference TRBV11-1 and TRBJ1-1, the complete variable domain reads EAEVAQSPRYKITEKSQAVAFWCDPISGHATLYWYRQILGQGPELLVQFQDESVVDDSQLPKDRFSAERLKGVDSTLKIQPAELGDSAMYLCASSTTGIEAFFGQGTRLTVV.

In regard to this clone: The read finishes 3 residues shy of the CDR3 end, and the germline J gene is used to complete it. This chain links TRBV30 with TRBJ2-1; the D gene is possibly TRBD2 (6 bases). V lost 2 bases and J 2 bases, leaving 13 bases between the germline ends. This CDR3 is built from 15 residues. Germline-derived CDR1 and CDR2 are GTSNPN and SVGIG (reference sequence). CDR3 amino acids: CAWSPWAGTYNEQFF. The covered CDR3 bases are TGTGCCTGGAGTCCCTGGGCGGGGACCTACAATGAG. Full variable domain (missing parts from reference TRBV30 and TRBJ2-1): SQTIHQWPATLVQPVGSPLSLECTVEGTSNPNLYWYRQAAGRGLQLLFYSVGIGQISSEVPQNLSASRPQDRQFILSSKKLLLSDSGFYLCAWSPWAGTYNEQFFGPGTRLTVL.

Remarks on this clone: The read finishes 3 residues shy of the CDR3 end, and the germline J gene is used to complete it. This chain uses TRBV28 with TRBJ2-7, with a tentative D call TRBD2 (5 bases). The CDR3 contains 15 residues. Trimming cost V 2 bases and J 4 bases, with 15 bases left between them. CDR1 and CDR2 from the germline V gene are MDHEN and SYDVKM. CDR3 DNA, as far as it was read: TGTGCCAGCAGTTTACAAGCTGAGGGTGGATACGAG. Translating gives CASSLQAEGGYE. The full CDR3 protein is CASSLQAEGGYEQYF.

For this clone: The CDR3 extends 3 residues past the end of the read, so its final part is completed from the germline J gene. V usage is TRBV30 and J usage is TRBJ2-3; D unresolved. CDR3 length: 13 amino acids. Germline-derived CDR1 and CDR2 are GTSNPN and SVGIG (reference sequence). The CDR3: CAQWMFSNQPQYF. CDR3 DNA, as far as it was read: TGTGCCCAATGGATGTTTAGCAATCAGCCG.

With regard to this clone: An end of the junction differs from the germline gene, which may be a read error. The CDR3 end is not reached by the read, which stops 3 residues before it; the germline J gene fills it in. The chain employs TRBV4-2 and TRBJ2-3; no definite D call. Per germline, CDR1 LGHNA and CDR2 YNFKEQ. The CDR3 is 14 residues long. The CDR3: CASSQRLGAGTQYF. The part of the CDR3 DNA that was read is TGCGCCAGCAGCCAAAGACTTGGAGCCGGTACG.

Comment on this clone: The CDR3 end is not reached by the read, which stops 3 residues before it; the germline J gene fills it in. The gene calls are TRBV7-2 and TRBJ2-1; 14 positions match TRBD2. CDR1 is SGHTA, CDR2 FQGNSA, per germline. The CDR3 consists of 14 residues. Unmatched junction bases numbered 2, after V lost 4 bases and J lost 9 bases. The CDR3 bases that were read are TGTGCCAGCAGCTCCGGGACTAGCGGGAGTGAG. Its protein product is CASSSGTSGSE. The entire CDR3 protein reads CASSSGTSGSEQFF.

CDR3 DNA, as far as it was read: TGTGCCAGCAGCCCTCTTGCGGGGGATCGCTATGGC. It codes for CASSPLAGDRYG. The whole CDR3 sequence is CASSPLAGDRYGYTF. The chain combines TRBV7-3 with TRBJ1-2, with D perhaps TRBD1 (5 bases). The sequence runs out 3 residues before the end of the CDR3; the remainder is reconstructed from the germline J gene. CDR1 is SGHTA, CDR2 FQGTGA, per germline. The CDR3 covers 15 residues. Trimming removed 5 bases at V and 4 bases at J, with 17 bases between.

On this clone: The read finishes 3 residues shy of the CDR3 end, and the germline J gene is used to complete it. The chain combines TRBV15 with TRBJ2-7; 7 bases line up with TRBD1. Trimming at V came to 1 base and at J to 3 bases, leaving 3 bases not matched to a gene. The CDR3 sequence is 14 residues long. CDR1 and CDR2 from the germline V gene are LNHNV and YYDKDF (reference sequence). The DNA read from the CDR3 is TGTGCCACCAGCAGAGGGGACAGAGACTACGAG. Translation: CATSRGDRDYE. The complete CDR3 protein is CATSRGDRDYEQYF.

The covered CDR3 bases are TGTGCCATCAAGGCGTCTAGCGCAGCCTACAATGAG. Encoded protein: CAIKASSAAYNE. The CDR3 in its entirety is CAIKASSAAYNEQFF. The chain joins TRBV10-3 to TRBJ2-1; possibly TRBD2 for D (6 bases). The observed sequence ends 3 residues before the CDR3 terminus, with the missing tail filled in from the germline J gene. Deletions cut 7 bases from V and 2 bases from J, with 15 bases between. CDR1 is ENHRY, CDR2 SYGVKD, per germline. The CDR3 loop spans 15 amino acids.

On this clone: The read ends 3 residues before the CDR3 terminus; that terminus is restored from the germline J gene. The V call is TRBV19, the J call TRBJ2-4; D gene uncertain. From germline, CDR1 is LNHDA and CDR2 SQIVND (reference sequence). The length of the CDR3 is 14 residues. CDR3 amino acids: CASSIVIWNYGQYF. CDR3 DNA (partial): TGTGCCAGTAGTATAGTAATCTGGAACTATGGT.

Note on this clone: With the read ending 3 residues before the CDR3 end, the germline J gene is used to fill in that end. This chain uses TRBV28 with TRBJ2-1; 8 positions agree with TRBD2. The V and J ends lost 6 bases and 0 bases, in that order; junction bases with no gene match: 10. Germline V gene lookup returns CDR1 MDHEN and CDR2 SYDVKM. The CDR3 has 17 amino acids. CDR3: CASRISSGRSSYNEQFF. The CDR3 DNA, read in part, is TGTGCCAGCAGGATATCTAGCGGGCGGTCCTCCTACAATGAG. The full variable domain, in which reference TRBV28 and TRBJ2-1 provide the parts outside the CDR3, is DVKVTQSSRYLVKRTGEKVFLECVQDMDHENMFWYRQDPGLGLRLIYFSYDVKMKEKGDIPEGYSVSREKKERFSLILESASTNQTSMYLCASRISSGRSSYNEQFFGPGTRLTVL.